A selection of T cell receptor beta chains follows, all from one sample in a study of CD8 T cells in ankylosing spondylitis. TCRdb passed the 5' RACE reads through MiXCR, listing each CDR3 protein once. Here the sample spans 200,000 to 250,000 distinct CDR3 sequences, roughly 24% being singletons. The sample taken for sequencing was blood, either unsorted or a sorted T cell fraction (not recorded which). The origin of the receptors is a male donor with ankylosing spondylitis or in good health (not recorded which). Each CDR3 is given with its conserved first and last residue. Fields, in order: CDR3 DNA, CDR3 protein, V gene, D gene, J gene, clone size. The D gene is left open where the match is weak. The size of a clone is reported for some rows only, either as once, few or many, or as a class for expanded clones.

CDR3 DNA: TGTGCCAGCAGCAGAGGGTTTTCTAATGAAAAACTGTTTTTT
CDR3 protein: CASSRGFSNEKLFF
V gene: TRBV7-9
D gene: NA
J gene: TRBJ1-4
clone size: many

CDR3 DNA: TGTGCCAGCAGTTTAAATCCGGGGATGAACACTGAAGCTTTCTTT
CDR3 protein: CASSLNPGMNTEAFF
V gene: TRBV12-3/TRBV12-4
D gene: NA
J gene: TRBJ1-1
clone size: NA

CDR3 DNA: TGCGCCAGCAGCTCGGACAGAATAGGCGGCTACACCTTC
CDR3 protein: CASSSDRIGGYTF
V gene: TRBV4-1
D gene: NA
J gene: TRBJ1-2
clone size: NA

CDR3 DNA: TGTGCCAGCAGCGTAGTATCTAGCGGGAGCCGATATGAGCAGTTCTTC
CDR3 protein: CASSVVSSGSRYEQFF
V gene: TRBV9
D gene: TRBD2
J gene: TRBJ2-1
clone size: many

CDR3 DNA: TGTGCCTGGAATACTGGGCAGCAGGCGTCACCCCTCCACTTT
CDR3 protein: CAWNTGQQASPLHF
V gene: TRBV30
D gene: NA
J gene: TRBJ1-6
clone size: few

CDR3 DNA: TGTGCCAGCAAAGGTTGGGAGACCCAGTACTTC
CDR3 protein: CASKGWETQYF
V gene: TRBV12-3/TRBV12-4
D gene: NA
J gene: TRBJ2-5
clone size: few

CDR3 DNA: TGCAGTGCTAGAGAGGGGACTAGCGGGTTCACCAAAAACATTCAGTACTTC
CDR3 protein: CSAREGTSGFTKNIQYF
V gene: TRBV20-1
D gene: TRBD2
J gene: TRBJ2-4
clone size: NA

CDR3 DNA: TGTGCCAGCAGCTTGGTTTTTGACGGAAATTCACCCCTCCACTTT
CDR3 protein: CASSLVFDGNSPLHF
V gene: TRBV7-8
D gene: NA
J gene: TRBJ1-6
clone size: many

CDR3 DNA: TGCAGCGCCGACAGGGGCTCCTACAATGAGCAGTTCTTC
CDR3 protein: CSADRGSYNEQFF
V gene: TRBV29-1
D gene: TRBD1
J gene: TRBJ2-1
clone size: NA

CDR3 DNA: TGCGCCAGCAGCCAAGTTAGGGGGGACAACAATGAGCAGTTCTTC
CDR3 protein: CASSQVRGDNNEQFF
V gene: TRBV4-1
D gene: NA
J gene: TRBJ2-1
clone size: few

CDR3 DNA: TGTGCCAGCAGTGCAAGGCGGAATACGTACAATGAGCAGTTCTTC
CDR3 protein: CASSARRNTYNEQFF
V gene: TRBV2
D gene: NA
J gene: TRBJ2-1
clone size: few

CDR3 DNA: TGCAGTGCTAGGAAGGGGGGAGCGGGCACAGATACGCAGTATTTT
CDR3 protein: CSARKGGAGTDTQYF
V gene: TRBV20-1
D gene: NA
J gene: TRBJ2-3
clone size: NA

CDR3 DNA: TGCAGCGTTGGAACCAGGGGAGGGAACACTGAAGCTTTCTTT
CDR3 protein: CSVGTRGGNTEAFF
V gene: TRBV29-1
D gene: NA
J gene: TRBJ1-1
clone size: many

CDR3 DNA: TGCGCCAGCAGCCAAGAGAGGGGGGGGCGCGGTGAAAAACTGTTTTTT
CDR3 protein: CASSQERGGRGEKLFF
V gene: TRBV4-3
D gene: NA
J gene: TRBJ1-4
clone size: NA

CDR3 DNA: TGCAGTGCTAGGTCGGGACAGGGCTCCTACGAGCAGTACTTC
CDR3 protein: CSARSGQGSYEQYF
V gene: TRBV20-1
D gene: TRBD1
J gene: TRBJ2-7
clone size: few

CDR3 DNA: TGTGCCAGCAGCTTAGCGGCGAGCGGGAGAGGGGACACCGGGGAGCTGTTTTTT
CDR3 protein: CASSLAASGRGDTGELFF
V gene: TRBV7-2
D gene: TRBD2
J gene: TRBJ2-2
clone size: NA

CDR3 DNA: TGCAGCGTTGTAGGACTTTTCACAGATACGCAGTATTTT
CDR3 protein: CSVVGLFTDTQYF
V gene: TRBV29-1
D gene: NA
J gene: TRBJ2-3
clone size: NA

CDR3 DNA: TGCAGTGCTAGACTATCGACTGGCCTCTCCTACGAGCAGTACTTC
CDR3 protein: CSARLSTGLSYEQYF
V gene: TRBV20-1
D gene: NA
J gene: TRBJ2-7
clone size: NA

CDR3 DNA: TGTGCCAACCCGGACAGGGACCACGAGCAGTACTTC
CDR3 protein: CANPDRDHEQYF
V gene: TRBV11-2
D gene: TRBD1
J gene: TRBJ2-7
clone size: many

CDR3 DNA: TGTGCCAGCAGCGTAGAGGGAGCGGCCTACAATGAGCAGTTCTTC
CDR3 protein: CASSVEGAAYNEQFF
V gene: TRBV9
D gene: NA
J gene: TRBJ2-1
clone size: many

CDR3 DNA: TGCAGTGCATGGGGGGGGGGGTCCAAAAACATTCAGTACTTC
CDR3 protein: CSAWGGGSKNIQYF
V gene: TRBV20-1
D gene: TRBD2
J gene: TRBJ2-4
clone size: NA

CDR3 DNA: TGCGCCAGCAGCACGGGAGGCGGCTACGAGCAGTACTTC
CDR3 protein: CASSTGGGYEQYF
V gene: TRBV5-1
D gene: TRBD2
J gene: TRBJ2-7
clone size: many